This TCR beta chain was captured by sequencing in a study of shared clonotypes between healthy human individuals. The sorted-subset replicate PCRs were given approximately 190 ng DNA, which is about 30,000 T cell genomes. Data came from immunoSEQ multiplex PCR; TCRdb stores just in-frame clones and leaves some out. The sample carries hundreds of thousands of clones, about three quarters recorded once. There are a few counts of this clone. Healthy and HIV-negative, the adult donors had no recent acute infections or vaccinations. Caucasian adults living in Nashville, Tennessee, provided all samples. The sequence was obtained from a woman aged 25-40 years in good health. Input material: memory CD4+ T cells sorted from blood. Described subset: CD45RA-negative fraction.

The CDR3 DNA follows: TGTGCCAGCAGTGAGGGGGGAGGGCTCACCGGGGAGCTGTTTTTT. This encodes CASSEGGGLTGELFF. V gene TRBV2 combines with J gene TRBJ2-2, with 7 bases matching TRBD2. CDR3 size: 15 residues. Germline CDR1 reads SNHLY; CDR2 reads FYNNEI. V was pared by 3 bases and J by 4 bases, with 5 bases of the junction left unmatched.